A selection of T cell receptor beta chains follows, all from one sample in a study of T cells in Graves' hyperthyroidism and ophthalmopathy. One entry per CDR3 protein, called by TCRdb with MiXCR from the multiplex PCR reads. The table lists fewer than 550,000 distinct CDR3 sequences, around 16% of them singletons. Sequencing used blood. The receptors come from a woman in her late teens or twenties with Graves' hyperthyroidism. Each CDR3 is given with its conserved first and last residue. A D gene is named only where the DNA matches it firmly. Expanded clones are given a class, and other clones once, few, many or no size at all.

v_gene	abundance	j_gene	d_gene	CDR3nt	CDR3aa
TRBV20-1	many	TRBJ2-7	TRBD1	TGCAGTGCAACAGGGGTTATATCCTCCGAGCAGTACTTC	CSATGVISSEQYF
TRBV28	many	TRBJ2-1	NA	TGTGCCAGCAGTTCACAGGGCCGGGATTACAATGAGCAGTTCTTC	CASSSQGRDYNEQFF
TRBV5-1	few	TRBJ1-6	NA	TGCGCCAGCAGGATGTTCGACAGGTCACCCCTCCACTTT	CASRMFDRSPLHF
TRBV5-1	NA	TRBJ2-3	TRBD2	TGCGCCAGCAGCTGGGGAGCGGGGGCTAGCACAGATACGCAGTATTTT	CASSWGAGASTDTQYF
TRBV7-2	NA	TRBJ1-2	TRBD1	TGTGCCAGCAGCCCAGAGACAGGGGGCTATGGCTACACCTTC	CASSPETGGYGYTF
TRBV7-8	few	TRBJ2-7	TRBD2	TGTGCCAGCAGCTCCGGGGGGGGGGGGGGGGAGCAGTACTTC	CASSSGGGGGEQYF
TRBV28	NA	TRBJ2-6	NA	TGTGCCAGCAGTTTATCAACATTTCCAGTACGGCCTCCTGGGGCCAACGTCCTGACTTTC	CASSLSTFPVRPPGANVLTF
TRBV24-1	NA	TRBJ2-5	NA	TGTGCCACCAGCCCGGGGGGCGGGGGCTACCAAGAGACCCAGTACTTC	CATSPGGGGYQETQYF
TRBV20-1	NA	TRBJ1-6	TRBD1	TGCAGTGCTAGGGGGCACCGGGACAGGGGTAATTCACCCCTCCACTTT	CSARGHRDRGNSPLHF
TRBV7-9	many	TRBJ1-6	NA	TGTGCCAGCAGCATCGGTGGTGGAGATTCACCCCTCCACTTT	CASSIGGGDSPLHF
TRBV2	many	TRBJ1-1	NA	TGTGCCAGCAACAAGGACACTCTTGAAGCTTTCTTT	CASNKDTLEAFF
TRBV9	NA	TRBJ2-7	TRBD1	TGTGCCAGCAGCGTAGCGGGACAGGGGGCTAGTTTCTACGACGAGCAGTACTTC	CASSVAGQGASFYDEQYF
TRBV12-3/TRBV12-4	many	TRBJ2-1	NA	TGTGCCAGCGTTATAGCAGGGGTTCGCAATGAGCAGTTCTTC	CASVIAGVRNEQFF
TRBV10-3	NA	TRBJ2-7	NA	TGTGCCATCAGGGGGGACGGGAGCTCCTACGAGCAGTACTTC	CAIRGDGSSYEQYF
TRBV20-1	few	TRBJ1-2	NA	TGCAGTCGCCCCGGGCCGGGCTATGGCTACACCTTC	CSRPGPGYGYTF
TRBV6-1	few	TRBJ1-6	NA	TGTGCCAGCACCCAGACAAGAACCAATTCACCCCTCCACTTT	CASTQTRTNSPLHF
TRBV15	many	TRBJ2-1	NA	TGTGCCACCAGCAGGTATGGCCAAGAGCAGTTCTTC	CATSRYGQEQFF
TRBV5-6	few	TRBJ1-6	NA	TGTGCCAGCAGCTTGTGGGGCACCTATAATTCACCCCTCCACTTT	CASSLWGTYNSPLHF
TRBV27	many	TRBJ2-1	NA	TGTGCCAGCAGTTTATATTGGGGAAGCTCCTACAATGAGCAGTTCTTC	CASSLYWGSSYNEQFF
TRBV7-2	few	TRBJ1-3	NA	TGTGCCAGCAGCGATTGGACGTATACTGGAAACACCATATATTTT	CASSDWTYTGNTIYF
TRBV7-4	few	TRBJ2-7	TRBD1	TGTGCCAGCAGCTCCGATCCGGGACAGCCGTACGAGCAGTACTTC	CASSSDPGQPYEQYF
TRBV3-1	many	TRBJ1-5	NA	TGTGCCAGCAGCGCCGACAGGATGGGGCAGCCCCAGCATTTT	CASSADRMGQPQHF
TRBV6-1	many	TRBJ2-5	NA	TGTGCCAGCAGTGAAGGACCCACGCGACAAGAGACCCAGTACTTC	CASSEGPTRQETQYF
TRBV11-2	many	TRBJ2-2	NA	TGTGCCAGCAGCCTACCGGCAATACCATCCCCCGGGGAGCTGTTTTTT	CASSLPAIPSPGELFF
TRBV5-1	many	TRBJ2-1	NA	TGCGCCAGCAGCCCGTTCGGACAGGAGCAGTTCTTC	CASSPFGQEQFF
TRBV20-1	many	TRBJ1-3	NA	TGCAGTGCTCCGGACCATAGCTCTGGAAACACCATATATTTT	CSAPDHSSGNTIYF
TRBV6-4	few	TRBJ2-6	TRBD2	TGTGCCAGCAGTGACTCGGGACTAGCGGGAGCCAGCTCTGGGGCCAACGTCCTGACTTTC	CASSDSGLAGASSGANVLTF
TRBV20-1	NA	TRBJ2-1	TRBD1	TGCAGTGCTAGGTCCGGGACAGTTTACAATGAGCAGTTCTTC	CSARSGTVYNEQFF
TRBV7-8	NA	TRBJ1-1	NA	TGTGCCAGCTCCACCCGCTCCCGGGACTTACTTGAAGCTTTCTTT	CASSTRSRDLLEAFF
TRBV2	many	TRBJ1-1	TRBD1	TGTGCCAGCAACTGGGACAGGGGGCTCTCGGGCACTGAAGCTTTCTTT	CASNWDRGLSGTEAFF
TRBV9	few	TRBJ2-1	NA	TGTGCCAGCAGCCCACCGGGGCCCTCCTACAATGAGCAGTTCTTC	CASSPPGPSYNEQFF
TRBV7-3	NA	TRBJ2-7	TRBD1	TGTGCCAGCAGCAAGGGGACAGGCGGGACCTACGAGCAGTACTTC	CASSKGTGGTYEQYF
TRBV3-1	NA	TRBJ2-3	TRBD2	TGTGCCAGCAGCTTACGAGGCGGGGGGCCCACAGATACGCAGTATTTT	CASSLRGGGPTDTQYF
TRBV7-2	many	TRBJ2-3	TRBD2	TGTGCCAGCAGCTTTCTATCAGCGGGGGGACGCACAGATACGCAGTATTTT	CASSFLSAGGRTDTQYF
TRBV4-3	few	TRBJ2-5	NA	TGCGCCAGCAGCCAAGATGGGGTGGAGACCCAGTACTTC	CASSQDGVETQYF
TRBV27	many	TRBJ2-1	TRBD1	TGTGCCAGCAGTCCCGGACAGGGGGTCTACAATGAGCAGTTCTTC	CASSPGQGVYNEQFF
TRBV11-2	many	TRBJ2-3	NA	TGTGCCAGCAGCTTAGGGGGCGCTGTCGGCACAGATACGCAGTATTTT	CASSLGGAVGTDTQYF
TRBV18	few	TRBJ2-7	NA	TGTGCCAGCTCCCCCGCGGCGGTGGGGGAGCAGTACTTC	CASSPAAVGEQYF
TRBV7-9	NA	TRBJ2-7	NA	TGTGCCAGCAGCCCCCCACCCTATCGGGAGCAGTACTTC	CASSPPPYREQYF
TRBV7-2	few	TRBJ1-2	NA	TGTGCCAGCAGCTTAACAGTGGACTATGGCTACACCTTC	CASSLTVDYGYTF
TRBV6-1	NA	TRBJ2-5	NA	TGTGCCAGCAGTACGGGACTTTCAGAGACCCAGTACTTC	CASSTGLSETQYF
TRBV19	few	TRBJ2-1	TRBD1	TGTGCCAGTAGGGGACAGGCCTACAATGAGCAGTTCTTC	CASRGQAYNEQFF
TRBV20-1	few	TRBJ2-7	NA	TGCAGTGCTATCCGGGACACGGGAGGCTACGAGCAGTACTTC	CSAIRDTGGYEQYF
TRBV20-1	many	TRBJ1-5	NA	TGCAGTGCTATCCGCAGCGTTGGGTGGGGGAGCAATCAGCCCCAGCATTTT	CSAIRSVGWGSNQPQHF
TRBV10-3	few	TRBJ2-1	NA	TGTGCCATCAGTGAGTCGAGTTTCAGGATTCGTGGGCTAGGCGGTGGATCCTACAATGAGCAGTTCTTC	CAISESSFRIRGLGGGSYNEQFF
TRBV20-1	NA	TRBJ2-5	NA	TGCAGTGCTAGTCTCCTAGGGAAGACCCAGTACTTC	CSASLLGKTQYF
TRBV28	many	TRBJ1-2	NA	TGTGCCAGCAGTTCGCGGTGGGGGACTAACTATGGCTACACCTTC	CASSSRWGTNYGYTF
TRBV7-2	many	TRBJ2-3	NA	TGTGCCAGCAGCTTAGGGACTACTCCGGATACGCAGTATTTT	CASSLGTTPDTQYF
TRBV6-2/TRBV6-3	many	TRBJ2-7	TRBD2	TGTGCCAGCAGTTACGCACTAGCGGGTTACGAGCAGTACTTC	CASSYALAGYEQYF
TRBV28	many	TRBJ1-5	NA	TGTGCCAGCAGTTCCCCCAAACAGGAAAATCAGCCCCAGCATTTT	CASSSPKQENQPQHF